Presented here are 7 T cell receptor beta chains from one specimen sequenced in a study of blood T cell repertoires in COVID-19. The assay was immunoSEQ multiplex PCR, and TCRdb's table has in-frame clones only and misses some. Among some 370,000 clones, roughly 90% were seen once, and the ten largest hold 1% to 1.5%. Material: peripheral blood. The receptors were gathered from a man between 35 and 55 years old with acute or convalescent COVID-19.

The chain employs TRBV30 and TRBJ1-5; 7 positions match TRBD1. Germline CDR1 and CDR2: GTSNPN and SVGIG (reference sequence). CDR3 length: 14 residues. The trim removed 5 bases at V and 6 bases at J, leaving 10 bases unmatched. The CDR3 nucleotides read TGTGCCTGGGAACGGGACAGCGGGGGTCAGCCCCAGCATTTT. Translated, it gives CAWERDSGGQPQHF. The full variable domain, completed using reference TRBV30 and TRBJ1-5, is SQTIHQWPATLVQPVGSPLSLECTVEGTSNPNLYWYRQAAGRGLQLLFYSVGIGQISSEVPQNLSASRPQDRQFILSSKKLLLSDSGFYLCAWERDSGGQPQHFGDGTRLSIL.

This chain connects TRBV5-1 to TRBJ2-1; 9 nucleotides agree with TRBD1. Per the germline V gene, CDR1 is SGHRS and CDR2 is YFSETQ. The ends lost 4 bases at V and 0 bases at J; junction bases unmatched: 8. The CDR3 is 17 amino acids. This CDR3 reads CASSVSNRGPSYNEQFF. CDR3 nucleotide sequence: TGCGCCAGCAGCGTCTCCAACAGGGGGCCCTCCTACAATGAGCAGTTCTTC.

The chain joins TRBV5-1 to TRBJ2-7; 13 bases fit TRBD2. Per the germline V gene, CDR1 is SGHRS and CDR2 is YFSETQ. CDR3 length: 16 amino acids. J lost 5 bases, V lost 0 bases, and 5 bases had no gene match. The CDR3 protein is CASSLAGLAGVDEQYF. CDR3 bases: TGCGCCAGCAGCTTGGCCGGACTAGCGGGAGTTGACGAGCAGTACTTC.

Written as DNA, the CDR3 is TGTGCCAGCAGTCCCCCCGGAGGTGGTTTGCAGACCCAGTACTTC. Translation gives CASSPPGGGLQTQYF. The chain combines TRBV28 with TRBJ2-5; D may be TRBD2 (5 bases). CDR1 and CDR2 (germline): MDHEN, SYDVKM. The CDR3 runs 15 residues. V lost 5 bases, J lost 6 bases, and 19 bases lay in between.

The CDR3 bases are TGTGCCAGCAGTTTTGGGTCTAGCGGATACGAGCAGTACTTC. Translation gives CASSFGSSGYEQYF. V usage is TRBV27 and J usage is TRBJ2-7, with 7 bases identical to TRBD2. Germline V gives CDR1 MNHEY, CDR2 SMNVEV (reference sequence). This CDR3 region has 14 residues. V lost 3 bases to trimming and J lost 4 bases; unmatched junction nucleotides: 6.

The chain's CDR3 is CAISVDRAHTEAFF. The CDR3 nucleotides read TGTGCCATCAGTGTTGACAGGGCCCACACTGAAGCTTTCTTT. The gene calls are TRBV10-3 and TRBJ1-1; the match to TRBD1 covers 7 bases. V lost 4 bases, J lost 3 bases, and 5 bases stayed unmatched. The germline CDR1 and CDR2 sequences are ENHRY and SYGVKD. The CDR3 length is 14 residues.

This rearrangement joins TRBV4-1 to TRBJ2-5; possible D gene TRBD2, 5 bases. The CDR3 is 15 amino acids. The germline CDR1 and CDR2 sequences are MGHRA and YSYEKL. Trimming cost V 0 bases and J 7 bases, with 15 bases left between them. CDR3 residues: CASSQDEGNRGTQYF. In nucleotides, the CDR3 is TGCGCCAGCAGCCAAGACGAGGGTAACCGGGGGACCCAGTACTTC.